This T cell receptor beta chain was obtained from a study of T cell changes during pregnancy in multiple sclerosis. V lost 8 bases and J lost 1; bases outside the gene matches: 4. CDR1 is MDHEN, CDR2 SYDVKM, per germline. This CDR3 has 13 residues. Produced via immunoSEQ multiplex PCR; TCRdb's table is partial and in-frame only. In the table there are under 80,000 clones, 80% to 95% of which are singletons. V and J are TRBV28 and TRBJ1-1; 7 bases are a match to TRBD1. The TCR comes from a female donor in good health, enrolled as a control in a pregnancy study. This sample comprised peripheral blood, obtained after pregnancy. The CDR3 sequence: CASSRGQNTEAFF. In DNA form, the CDR3 reads TGTGCCAGCTCTAGGGGGCAGAACACTGAAGCTTTCTTT.